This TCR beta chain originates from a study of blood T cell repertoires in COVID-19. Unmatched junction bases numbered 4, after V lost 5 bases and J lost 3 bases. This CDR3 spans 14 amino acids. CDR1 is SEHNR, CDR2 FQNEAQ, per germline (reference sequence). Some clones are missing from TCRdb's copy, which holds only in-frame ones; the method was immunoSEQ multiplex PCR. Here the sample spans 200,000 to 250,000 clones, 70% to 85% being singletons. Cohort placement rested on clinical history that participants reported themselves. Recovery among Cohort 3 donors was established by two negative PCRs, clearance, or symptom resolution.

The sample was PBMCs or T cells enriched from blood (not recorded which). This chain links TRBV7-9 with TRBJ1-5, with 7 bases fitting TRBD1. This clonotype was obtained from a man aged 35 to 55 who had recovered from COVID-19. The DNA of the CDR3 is TGTGCCAGCAGCCACGACAGGGCCAATCAGCCCCAGCATTTT. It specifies CASSHDRANQPQHF.